This TCR beta chain was captured by sequencing in a study of human T cells and chemical hapten exposure. The CDR3 length is 11 residues. Germline CDR1 and CDR2: SGHDT and YYEEEE. This clonotype occurred a few times. Its antigen remains unidentified. Mismatch with germline at one junction end may stem from a read error. Study-level points and caveats: No alteration of TCRs above 1 in 1000 frequency was seen with DPC sensitization.

Noted time point: pre-sensitization, week 0. Described treatment: therapeutic diphenylcyclopropenone sensitization with weekly scalp DPC. Unfractionated whole blood yielded the extracted total RNA. TCRdb reprocessed the RACE reads with MiXCR, giving one entry per CDR3 protein. The data hold over 300,000 distinct CDR3 sequences, with 4% to 6% observed a single time. Sequencing was performed on whole blood, taken in connection with sensitization to the hapten diphenylcyclopropenone (DPC). The V gene is TRBV5-6, the J gene TRBJ1-4, with 7 nucleotides matching TRBD1. The TCR comes from a woman in her forties or fifties with alopecia areata. Some clones in this sample may be carry-over from other donors' samples. In nucleotides, the CDR3 is TGTGCCAGCAGCCGTGACAGGGTTTCGATTTTT. It translates to CASSRDRVSIF.